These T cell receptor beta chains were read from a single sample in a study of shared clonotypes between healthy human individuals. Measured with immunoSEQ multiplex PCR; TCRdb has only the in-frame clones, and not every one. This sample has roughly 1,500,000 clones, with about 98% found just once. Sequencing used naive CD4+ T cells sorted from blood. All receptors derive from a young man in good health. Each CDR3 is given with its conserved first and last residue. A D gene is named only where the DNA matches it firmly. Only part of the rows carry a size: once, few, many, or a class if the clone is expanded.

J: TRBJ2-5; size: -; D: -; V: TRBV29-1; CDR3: CSVDRPLETQYF; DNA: TGCAGCGTTGATCGGCCCTTGGAGACCCAGTACTTC
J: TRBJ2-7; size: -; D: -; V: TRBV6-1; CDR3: CASTRREGVYEQYF; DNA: TGTGCCAGCACCCGAAGGGAAGGGGTCTACGAGCAGTACTTC
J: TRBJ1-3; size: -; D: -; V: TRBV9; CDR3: CASSVDAGDIRNTIYF; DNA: TGTGCCAGCAGCGTAGACGCCGGGGACATCCGAAACACCATATATTTT
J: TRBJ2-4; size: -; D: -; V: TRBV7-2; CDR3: CASSPTRGAKNIQYF; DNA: TGTGCCAGCAGCCCTACCCGGGGAGCCAAAAACATTCAGTACTTC
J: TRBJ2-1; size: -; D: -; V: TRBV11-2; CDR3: CASSYRQDHSYNEQFF; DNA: TGTGCCAGCAGCTACCGACAGGACCACTCCTACAATGAGCAGTTCTTC
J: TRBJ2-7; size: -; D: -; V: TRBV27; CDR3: CASRQGYYEQYF; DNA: TGTGCCAGCAGACAGGGCTACTACGAGCAGTACTTC
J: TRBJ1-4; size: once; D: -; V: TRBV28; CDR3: CASSHGRGNEKLFF; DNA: TGTGCCAGCAGTCACGGACGTGGAAATGAAAAACTGTTTTTT
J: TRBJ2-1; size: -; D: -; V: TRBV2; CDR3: CAGGAERSSYNEQFF; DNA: TGTGCCGGAGGGGCGGAGCGGAGCTCCTACAATGAGCAGTTCTTC
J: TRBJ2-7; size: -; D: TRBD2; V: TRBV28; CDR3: CAIGGNYEQYF; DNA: TGTGCCATCGGGGGGAACTACGAGCAGTACTTC
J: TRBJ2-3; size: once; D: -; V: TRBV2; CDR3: CASSPNRDTQYF; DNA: TGTGCCAGCAGTCCTAATAGGGATACGCAGTATTTT
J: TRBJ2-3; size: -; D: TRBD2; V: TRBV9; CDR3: CASSVATSGGTDTQYF; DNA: TGTGCCAGCAGCGTAGCGACTAGCGGGGGAACAGATACGCAGTATTTT
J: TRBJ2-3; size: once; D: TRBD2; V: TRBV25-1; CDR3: CASSRGLADSTDTQYF; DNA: TGTGCCAGCAGCAGAGGACTAGCGGATAGCACAGATACGCAGTATTTT
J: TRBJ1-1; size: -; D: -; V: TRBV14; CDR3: CASSQYPGLNTEAFF; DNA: TGTGCCAGCAGCCAGTACCCGGGTTTGAACACTGAAGCTTTCTTT
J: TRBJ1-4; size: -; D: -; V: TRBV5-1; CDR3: CASTKGGLTATNEKLFF; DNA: TGCGCCAGCACCAAGGGGGGTTTGACGGCAACTAATGAAAAACTGTTTTTT
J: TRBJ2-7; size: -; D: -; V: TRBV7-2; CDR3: CASSLDPLNYEQYF; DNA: TGTGCCAGCAGCTTAGATCCGCTAAACTACGAGCAGTACTTC
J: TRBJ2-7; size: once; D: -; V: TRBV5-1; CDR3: CASSLEGHPTGYEQYF; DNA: TGCGCCAGCAGCTTGGAGGGACACCCAACGGGCTACGAGCAGTACTTC
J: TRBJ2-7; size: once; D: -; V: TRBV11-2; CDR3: CASSPRWGLGEQYF; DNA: TGTGCCAGCAGCCCCCGTTGGGGTTTGGGCGAGCAGTACTTC
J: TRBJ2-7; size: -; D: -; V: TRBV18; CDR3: CASSQEGFTYEQYF; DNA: TGTGCCAGCTCACAGGAGGGGTTTACCTACGAGCAGTACTTC
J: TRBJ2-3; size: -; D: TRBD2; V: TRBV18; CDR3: CASSPLAGGPSRGTDTQYF; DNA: TGTGCCAGCTCACCCTTGGCGGGAGGGCCGAGTCGGGGCACAGATACGCAGTATTTT
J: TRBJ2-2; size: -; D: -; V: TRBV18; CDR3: CASSPQPIGVNTGELFF; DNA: TGTGCCAGCTCACCGCAACCGATCGGGGTGAACACCGGGGAGCTGTTTTTT
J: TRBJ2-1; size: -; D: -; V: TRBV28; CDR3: CASSVVGSNEQFF; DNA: TGTGCCAGCTCCGTCGTTGGGTCGAATGAGCAGTTCTTC
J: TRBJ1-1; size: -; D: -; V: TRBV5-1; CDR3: CASSFVGGRNTEAFF; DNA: TGCGCCAGCAGCTTCGTTGGAGGACGGAACACTGAAGCTTTCTTT
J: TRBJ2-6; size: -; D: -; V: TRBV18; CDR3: CASSPQGLSGANVLTF; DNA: TGTGCCAGCTCCCCCCAGGGTCTATCTGGGGCCAACGTCCTGACTTTC
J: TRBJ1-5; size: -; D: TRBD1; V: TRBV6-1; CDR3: CASSGQGGQPQHF; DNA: TGTGCCAGCAGTGGACAGGGAGGTCAGCCCCAGCATTTT
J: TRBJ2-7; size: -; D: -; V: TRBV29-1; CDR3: CSVKRGYEQYF; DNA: TGCAGCGTTAAGAGGGGCTACGAGCAGTACTTC
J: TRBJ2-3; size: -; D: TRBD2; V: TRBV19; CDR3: CASTQLAGGTDTQYF; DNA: TGTGCCAGTACGCAACTAGCGGGAGGCACAGATACGCAGTATTTT
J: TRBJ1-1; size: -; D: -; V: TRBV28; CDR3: CASSLLGNTEAFF; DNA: TGTGCCAGCAGCCTTTTAGGGAACACTGAAGCTTTCTTT
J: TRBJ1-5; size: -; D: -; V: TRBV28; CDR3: CASSMKGRNQPQHF; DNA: TGTGCCAGCTCGATGAAGGGGCGCAATCAGCCCCAGCATTTT
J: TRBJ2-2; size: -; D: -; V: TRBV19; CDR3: CASSILGSPGELFF; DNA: TGTGCCAGTAGTATATTAGGATCGCCCGGGGAGCTGTTTTTT
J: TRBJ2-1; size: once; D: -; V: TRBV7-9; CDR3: CASSLVVTNEQFF; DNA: TGTGCCAGCAGCTTAGTGGTCACCAATGAGCAGTTCTTC
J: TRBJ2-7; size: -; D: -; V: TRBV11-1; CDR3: CASSEKYEQYF; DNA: TGTGCCAGCAGCGAGAAGTACGAGCAGTACTTC
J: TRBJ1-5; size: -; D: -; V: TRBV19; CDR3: CASSIVLPSGGNQPQHF; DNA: TGTGCCAGTAGTATAGTCCTCCCATCTGGTGGCAATCAGCCCCAGCATTTT
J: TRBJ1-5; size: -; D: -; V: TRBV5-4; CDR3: CASSRGQNQPQHF; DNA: TGTGCCAGCAGCAGGGGACAAAATCAGCCCCAGCATTTT
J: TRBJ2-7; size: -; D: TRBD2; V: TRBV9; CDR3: CASSMSPHLAGAFYEQYF; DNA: TGTGCCAGCAGCATGAGCCCACATCTAGCGGGAGCTTTCTACGAGCAGTACTTC
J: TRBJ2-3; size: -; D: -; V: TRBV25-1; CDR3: CASRGQVGADTQYF; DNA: TGTGCCAGCCGCGGACAAGTCGGAGCGGATACGCAGTATTTT
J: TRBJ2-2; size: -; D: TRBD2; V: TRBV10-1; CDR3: CASSMTSGNPSGELFF; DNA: TGCGCCAGCAGTATGACTAGCGGGAACCCAAGCGGGGAGCTGTTTTTT
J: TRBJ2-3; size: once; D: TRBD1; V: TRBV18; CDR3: CASSPLRQGVGSSTDTQYF; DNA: TGTGCCAGCTCACCGCTGAGACAGGGGGTCGGGTCTAGCACAGATACGCAGTATTTT
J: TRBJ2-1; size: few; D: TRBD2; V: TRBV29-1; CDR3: CSVEDNTRTRGVYNEQFF; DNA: TGCAGCGTTGAAGATAATACTCGGACTAGGGGAGTGTACAATGAGCAGTTCTTC
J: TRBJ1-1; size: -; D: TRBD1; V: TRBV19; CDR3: CASKQGGLFSEAFF; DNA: TGTGCCAGTAAACAGGGGGGACTTTTCTCTGAAGCTTTCTTT
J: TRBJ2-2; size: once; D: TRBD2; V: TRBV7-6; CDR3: CASSLLTSGTIATGELFF; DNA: TGTGCCAGCAGCTTACTTACTAGCGGGACCATCGCGACCGGGGAGCTGTTTTTT
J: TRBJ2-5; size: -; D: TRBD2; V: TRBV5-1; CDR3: CASSLPSGQETQYF; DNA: TGCGCCAGCAGCTTGCCTAGCGGACAAGAGACCCAGTACTTC
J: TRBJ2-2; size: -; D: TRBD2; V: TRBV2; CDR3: CASSTRTSGTTTGELFF; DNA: TGTGCCAGCAGTACCCGGACTAGCGGAACAACCACCGGGGAGCTGTTTTTT
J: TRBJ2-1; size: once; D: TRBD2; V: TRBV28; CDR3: CASSLSGAGEDTMRQFF; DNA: TGTGCCAGCAGTTTATCTGGAGCGGGAGAGGATACAATGAGACAGTTCTTC
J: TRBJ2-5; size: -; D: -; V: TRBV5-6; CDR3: CASSGEETQYF; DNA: TGTGCCAGCAGCGGTGAAGAGACCCAGTACTTC
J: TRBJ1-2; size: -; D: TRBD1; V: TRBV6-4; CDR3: CASRSGTGGSGYTF; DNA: TGTGCCAGCAGATCCGGGACAGGGGGCTCTGGCTACACCTTC
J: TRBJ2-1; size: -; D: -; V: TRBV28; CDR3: CASSFRPTNPDNEQFF; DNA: TGTGCCAGCAGTTTCCGACCGACTAACCCCGACAATGAGCAGTTCTTC
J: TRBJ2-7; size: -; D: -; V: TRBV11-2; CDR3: CASSGGLSYEQYF; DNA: TGTGCCAGCAGCGGAGGACTGTCCTACGAGCAGTACTTC
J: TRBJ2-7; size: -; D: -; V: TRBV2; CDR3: CASNLRGDGEQYF; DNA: TGTGCCAGCAACCTGAGAGGGGACGGCGAGCAGTACTTC
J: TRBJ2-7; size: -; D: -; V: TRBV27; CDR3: CASSLSRFGISYEQYF; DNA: TGTGCCAGCAGTTTATCGCGTTTCGGCATCTCCTACGAGCAGTACTTC
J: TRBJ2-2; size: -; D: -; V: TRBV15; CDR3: CATSRGVGGTGELFF; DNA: TGTGCCACCAGCAGAGGAGTGGGGGGCACCGGGGAGCTGTTTTTT
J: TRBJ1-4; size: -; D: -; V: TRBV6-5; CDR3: CASSYSRSGGEKLFF; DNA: TGTGCCAGCAGTTACTCCAGGTCGGGAGGAGAAAAACTGTTTTTT
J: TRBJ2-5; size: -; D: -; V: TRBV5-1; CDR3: CASSLGNAETQYF; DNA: TGCGCCAGCAGCTTGGGGAACGCGGAGACCCAGTACTTC
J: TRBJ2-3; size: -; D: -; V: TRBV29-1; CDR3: CSVVGRATDTQYF; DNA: TGCAGCGTTGTCGGTAGGGCCACAGATACGCAGTATTTT
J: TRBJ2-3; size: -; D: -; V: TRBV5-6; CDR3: CASSFRRPSTDTQYF; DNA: TGTGCCAGCAGCTTCAGGCGGCCTAGCACAGATACGCAGTATTTT
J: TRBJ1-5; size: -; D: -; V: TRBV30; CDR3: CAWSLGLSQPQHF; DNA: TGTGCCTGGAGCCTCGGACTGAGTCAGCCCCAGCATTTT
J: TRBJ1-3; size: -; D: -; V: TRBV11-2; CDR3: CASSLAQPNSGNTIYF; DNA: TGTGCCAGCAGCTTAGCTCAGCCCAACTCTGGAAACACCATATATTTT
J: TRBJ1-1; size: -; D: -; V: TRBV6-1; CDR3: CASRWTVNTEAFF; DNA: TGTGCCAGCAGATGGACGGTGAACACTGAAGCTTTCTTT